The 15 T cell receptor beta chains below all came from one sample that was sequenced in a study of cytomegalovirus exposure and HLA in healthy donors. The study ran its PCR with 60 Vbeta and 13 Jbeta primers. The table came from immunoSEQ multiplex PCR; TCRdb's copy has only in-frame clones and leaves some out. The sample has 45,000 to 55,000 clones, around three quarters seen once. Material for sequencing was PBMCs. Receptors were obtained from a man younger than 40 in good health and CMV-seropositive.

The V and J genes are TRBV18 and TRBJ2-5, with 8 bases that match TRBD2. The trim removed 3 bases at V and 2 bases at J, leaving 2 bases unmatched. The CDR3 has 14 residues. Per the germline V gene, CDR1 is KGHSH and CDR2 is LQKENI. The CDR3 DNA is TGTGCCAGCTCACCCCGGGGGGGACAAGAGACCCAGTACTTC. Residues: CASSPRGGQETQYF.

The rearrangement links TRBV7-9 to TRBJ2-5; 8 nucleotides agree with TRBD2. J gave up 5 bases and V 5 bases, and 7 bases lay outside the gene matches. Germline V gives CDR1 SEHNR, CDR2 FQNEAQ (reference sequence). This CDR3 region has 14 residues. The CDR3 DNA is TGTGCCAGCAGCCCGAGCGGGGGCGGGGAGACCCAGTACTTC. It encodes CASSPSGGGETQYF.

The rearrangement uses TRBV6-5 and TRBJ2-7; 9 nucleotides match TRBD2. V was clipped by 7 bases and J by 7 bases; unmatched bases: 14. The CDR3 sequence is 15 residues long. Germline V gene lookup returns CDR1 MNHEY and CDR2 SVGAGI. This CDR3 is CASMSSGLAGLEQYF. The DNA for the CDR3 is TGTGCCAGCATGTCTTCGGGTCTAGCGGGGTTGGAGCAGTACTTC.

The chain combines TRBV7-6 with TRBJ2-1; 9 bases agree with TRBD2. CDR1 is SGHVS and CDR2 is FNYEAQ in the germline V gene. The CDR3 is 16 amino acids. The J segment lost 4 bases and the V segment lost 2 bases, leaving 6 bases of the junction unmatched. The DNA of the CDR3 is TGTGCCAGCAGCTTACGCGGGGGGGCCGTTTACAATGAGCAGTTCTTC. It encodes CASSLRGGAVYNEQFF.

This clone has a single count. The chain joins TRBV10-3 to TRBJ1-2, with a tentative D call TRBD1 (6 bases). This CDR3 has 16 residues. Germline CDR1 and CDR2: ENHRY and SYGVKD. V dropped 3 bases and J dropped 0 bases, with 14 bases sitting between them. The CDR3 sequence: CAISDQTGPPNYGYTF. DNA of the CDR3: TGTGCCATCAGTGATCAAACAGGGCCACCTAACTATGGCTACACCTTC.

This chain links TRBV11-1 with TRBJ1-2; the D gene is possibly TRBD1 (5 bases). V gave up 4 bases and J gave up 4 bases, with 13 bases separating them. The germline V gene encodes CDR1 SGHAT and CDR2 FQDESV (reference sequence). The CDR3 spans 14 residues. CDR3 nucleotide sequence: TGTGCCAGCAGCTCCCGGGGGATCGGCTATGGCTACACCTTC. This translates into CASSSRGIGYGYTF.

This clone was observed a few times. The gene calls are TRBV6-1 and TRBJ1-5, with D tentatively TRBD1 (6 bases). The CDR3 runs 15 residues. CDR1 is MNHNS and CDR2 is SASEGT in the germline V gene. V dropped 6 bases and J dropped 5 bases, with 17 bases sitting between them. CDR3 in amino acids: CASRFFRGPDQPQHF. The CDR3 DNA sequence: TGTGCCAGCAGGTTCTTCAGGGGCCCGGATCAGCCCCAGCATTTT.

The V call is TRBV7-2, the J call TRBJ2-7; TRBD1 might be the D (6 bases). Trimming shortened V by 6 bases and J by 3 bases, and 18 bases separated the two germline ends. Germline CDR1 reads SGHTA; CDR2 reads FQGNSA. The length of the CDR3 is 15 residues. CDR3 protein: CASSSTGSSGYEQYF. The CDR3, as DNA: TGTGCCAGCAGTTCTACAGGGTCCTCTGGCTACGAGCAGTACTTC.

CDR3 DNA: TGTGCCAGCAGGACGGGACACTTTAGCAATCAGCCCCAGCATTTT. This sequence encodes CASRTGHFSNQPQHF. The V and J genes are TRBV27 and TRBJ1-5, with D maybe TRBD1 (6 bases). Trimming removed 6 bases from V and 0 bases from J, with 12 bases in between. Germline lookup yields CDR1 MNHEY and CDR2 SMNVEV (reference sequence). The CDR3 has 15 amino acids.

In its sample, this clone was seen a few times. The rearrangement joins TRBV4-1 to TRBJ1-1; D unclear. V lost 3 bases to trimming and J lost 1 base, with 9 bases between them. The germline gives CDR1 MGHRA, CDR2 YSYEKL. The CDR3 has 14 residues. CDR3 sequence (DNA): TGCGCCAGCAGCCATAAGGCAGGGAACACTGAAGCTTTCTTT. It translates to CASSHKAGNTEAFF.

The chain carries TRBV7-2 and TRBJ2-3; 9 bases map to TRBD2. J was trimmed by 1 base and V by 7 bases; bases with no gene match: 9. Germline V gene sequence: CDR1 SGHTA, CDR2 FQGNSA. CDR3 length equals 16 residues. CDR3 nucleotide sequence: TGTGCCAGCACCATGGCGGGGGGGCGGGGCACAGATACGCAGTATTTT. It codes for CASTMAGGRGTDTQYF.

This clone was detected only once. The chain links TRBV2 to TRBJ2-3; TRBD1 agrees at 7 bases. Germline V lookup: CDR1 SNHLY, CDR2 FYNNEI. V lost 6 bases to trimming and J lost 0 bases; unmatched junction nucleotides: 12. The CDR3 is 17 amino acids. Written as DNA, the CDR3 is TGTGCCAGCAGAGAAACATGGGACAGCCTTAGCACAGATACGCAGTATTTT. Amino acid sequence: CASRETWDSLSTDTQYF.

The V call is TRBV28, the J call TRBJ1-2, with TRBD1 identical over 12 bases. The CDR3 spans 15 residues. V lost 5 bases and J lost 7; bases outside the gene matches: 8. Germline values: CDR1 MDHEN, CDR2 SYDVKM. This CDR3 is CASSVRDRGQSGYTF. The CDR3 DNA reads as TGTGCCAGCAGTGTGAGGGACAGGGGGCAATCTGGCTACACCTTC.

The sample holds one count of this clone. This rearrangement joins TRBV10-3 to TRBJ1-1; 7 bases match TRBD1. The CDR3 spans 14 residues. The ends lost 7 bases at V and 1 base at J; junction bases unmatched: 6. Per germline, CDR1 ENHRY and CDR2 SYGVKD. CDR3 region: CAITPGQKNTEAFF. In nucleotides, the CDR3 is TGTGCCATCACCCCGGGACAGAAGAACACTGAAGCTTTCTTT.

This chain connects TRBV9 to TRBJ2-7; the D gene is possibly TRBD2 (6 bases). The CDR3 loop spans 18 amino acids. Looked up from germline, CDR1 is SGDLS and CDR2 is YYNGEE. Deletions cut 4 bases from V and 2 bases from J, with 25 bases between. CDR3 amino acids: CASSRRVEGGVKTYEQYF. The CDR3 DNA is TGTGCCAGCAGCCGACGAGTCGAGGGAGGAGTTAAGACCTACGAGCAGTACTTC.